This T cell receptor (beta chain) was captured in a study of PD-L1 blockade in urothelial cancer (dated by TCRdb to 2016 to 2017). In terms of the full investigation: Therapy was started in about 2014 for all patients, and atezolizumab 1,200 mg was administered intravenously every 3 weeks. Blood samples gave median yields of about 150,000 T cells and around 88,000 unique TCRs, along with a median clonality of 0.080. Durable clinical benefit was defined as a progression-free survival longer than 6 months, and TCR features were additionally tested against progression-free survival and overall survival. Durable clinical benefit was achieved by nine patients but not by the remaining 20. An ECOG performance status of 0 or 1 was recorded for the patients, and 0 to 3 prior chemotherapy regimens had been received by the patients. In the same patients who had TCR sequencing, pretreatment tumors also underwent whole exome sequencing and RNA sequencing. About 90% of the roughly 30 patients were males with bladder-origin urothelial cancer, and 18 of 29 reported a prior smoking history. Somatic, immune and clinical correlates of response to PD-L1 blockade with atezolizumab in urothelial cancer were the focus of an exploratory multi-omic analysis. Over 28 patients had pretreatment blood TCR-seq, about 24 had at least one posttreatment blood collection, and about 24 had tumor TCR-seq. TCR sequencing covered pretreatment tumor samples and matched, serially collected peripheral blood taken before and after atezolizumab treatment. Blood samples were analyzed at 3 weeks after treatment start (second dose) and at 6 weeks after treatment start. Overall results and qualifications from the work: Improved progression-free and overall survival was associated with having pretreatment peripheral blood TCR clonality below the median. Patients with durable benefit showed greater expansion of tumor-associated TCR clones in peripheral blood 3 weeks after starting treatment (n ≈ 21, p = 0.022). Because of the small sample size (n of about 30) and the many exploratory analyses performed, the results are intended to be regarded as hypothesis-generating.

Comment on this clone: No cognate antigen has been identified for it. No base quality values were provided; no much bigger clone lies one nucleotide off.

Each PCR received spiked-in synthetic TCR analog templates so that absolute template abundance could be estimated from read counts. The immunoSEQ assay used bias-controlled V and J gene primers to amplify TCRbeta CDR3 regions from genomic DNA. Rearranged TCRbeta segments were sequenced at approximately 20X coverage. Per the original workflow: Sequencing errors were corrected by clustering, and CDR3s were annotated against IMGT so that V, D and J genes could be assigned. Downstream analyses used only productive TCRbeta rearrangements and left out out-of-frame or stop-codon sequences. To compute clonality, Shannon entropy was normalized by the log of the number of unique productive sequences and then subtracted from one. Clones differing between time points or between blood and tumor were identified using Fisher's exact test with Benjamini-Hochberg correction, with an adjusted p below 0.01 applied as the threshold. TCRdb retrieved this table from immuneACCESS and kept in-frame rearrangements only. Not all clones are present; in checked studies, unresolved V genes account for under half, and no reason is known for the remainder. That table furnishes V, J and clone size, whereas the DNA furnished D and trimming. The sample table holds approximately 46,000 clones, of which 81% were seen once. The ten largest make up about 2.9% of the sample.

A cohort of about 30 patients with locally advanced or metastatic urothelial carcinoma, treated at Memorial Sloan Kettering on a trial protocol, was included. Peripheral blood mononuclear cells were collected pretreatment and during treatment, with between 1 and 8 total time points per patient. The Qiagen DNeasy Blood extraction kit was used to purify genomic DNA from total PBMCs and tumor samples. PBMCs were collected pretreatment and during treatment and were isolated and stored as previously described. V is shortened by 5 bases, J by 7 bases, and the region joining them spans 11 bases. The germline V gene provides CDR1 SGHNT and CDR2 YENEEA. The CDR3 sequence holds 13 residues, the cysteine and phenylalanine included. Only the CDR3 DNA stays, 39 bases, in frame from base 1.

The sequence was collected from a man between 65 and 79 years old with urothelial cancer. The chain is assembled from TRBV11-3 and TRBJ1-4; possibly the D gene is TRBD1, per 5 matching bases. Material: PBMCs, obtained around atezolizumab (anti-PD-L1) treatment. Read as DNA, the sequence is TGTGCCAGCAGCATTAGGGGTGGTGAAAAACTGTTTTTT. The translation is CASSIRGGEKLFF.